The clone carrying this T cell receptor (beta chain) occurred a few times. Its target is not known. In TCRdb, the 5' RACE reads were re-called with MiXCR into one record per CDR3 protein. The repertoire consists of about 920,000 distinct CDR3 sequences, with 9% to 15% occurring once and the leading ten covering 1.5% to 2%. Healthy Caucasians supplied all donations. The data were obtained in a study of identical twins. Study findings and constraints: Fewer insertions were carried by abundant cord blood beta clonotypes, but none was seen in memory repertoires.

With 5 bases clipped from V and 5 bases from J, the junction kept 11 bases outside the gene matches. The CDR3 runs to 14 residues. Germline-derived CDR1 and CDR2 are SQVTM and ANQGSEA. Another study also made use of these data, one on yellow fever vaccine responses in identical twins.

The sequence derives from a woman aged 18-35 years in good health. Input material: PBMCs. The rearrangement uses TRBV29-1 and TRBJ1-2, with 7 bases lining up with TRBD1. The CDR3 reads CSVMLGGTVYGYTF. The DNA of the CDR3 is TGCAGCGTTATGCTCGGTGGGACAGTTTATGGCTACACCTTC.